This TCR beta chain was profiled in a study of OX40 agonist ivuxolimab in advanced cancers. Study as a whole: At roughly 80% male, the cohort had a mean age of approximately 60 years, ranging from about 23 to 79.

Baseline was the first blood sampling point, followed by cycle 4 day 1 and cycle 7 day 1. Generated by immunoSEQ multiplex PCR, the TCRdb table keeps only in-frame clones and is missing some. This sample yields around 83,000 clones, of which about 90% are seen a single time; around 1.6% belongs to the top ten. Germline V gene sequence: CDR1 SGHVS, CDR2 FQNEAQ. The V gene end was trimmed by 4 bases and the J gene end by 7 bases; junction bases not matched to a gene: 12. There are 15 residues in the CDR3. Material: CD4+ or CD8+ T cells sorted from blood, obtained in a trial of the OX40 agonist ivuxolimab. The clonotype was recovered from an adult with an advanced solid tumor such as melanoma, head and neck, liver or kidney cancer. The chain carries TRBV7-8 and TRBJ2-7; 8 bases are shared with TRBD1. CDR3 nucleotides: TGTGCCAGCAGCTCAGACAGGGGTGTTATGAGAGAGCAGTACTTC. Amino acids: CASSSDRGVMREQYF.